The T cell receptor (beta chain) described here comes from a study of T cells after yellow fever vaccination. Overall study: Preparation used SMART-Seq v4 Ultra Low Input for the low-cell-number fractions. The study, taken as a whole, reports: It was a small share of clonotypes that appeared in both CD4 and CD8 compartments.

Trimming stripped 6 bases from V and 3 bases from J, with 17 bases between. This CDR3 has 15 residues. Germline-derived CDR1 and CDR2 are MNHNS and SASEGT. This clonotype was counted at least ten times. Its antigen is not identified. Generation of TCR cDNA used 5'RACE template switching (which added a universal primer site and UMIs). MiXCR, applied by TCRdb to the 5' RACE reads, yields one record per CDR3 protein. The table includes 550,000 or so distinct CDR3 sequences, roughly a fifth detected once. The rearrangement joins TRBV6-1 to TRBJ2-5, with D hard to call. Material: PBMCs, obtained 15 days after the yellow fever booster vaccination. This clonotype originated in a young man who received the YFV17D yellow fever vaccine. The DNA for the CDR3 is TGTGCCAGCAGCTCCCTGGCGGCATCAAAAGAGACCCAGTACTTC. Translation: CASSSLAASKETQYF.